What follows is one TCR beta chain and its context. The antigen is undetermined. CDR1 is SQVTM, CDR2 ANQGSEA, per germline. This CDR3 has 10 residues. Trimming stripped 4 bases from V and 4 bases from J, with 4 bases between. These data belong to a study of CD8 T cells in ankylosing spondylitis. General study points: A TCR beta motif made of fewer than ten highly homologous variants seemed typical of ankylosing spondylitis blood. Clones linked to disease were reported to show significant enrichment in matched ankylosing spondylitis synovial fluid.

5'-RACE, quantitative and with molecular barcodes, yielded the TCR beta libraries. MiXCR, run by TCRdb on the 5' RACE reads, gives a single entry per CDR3 protein. The sample lists around 340,000 distinct CDR3 sequences, more than 20% occurring once. The sequenced material came from blood, either unsorted or a sorted T cell fraction (not recorded which). The sequence was collected from a male donor with ankylosing spondylitis or in good health (not recorded which). The chain couples TRBV29-1 to TRBJ2-5; D is unclear. CDR3 residues: CSVARETQYF. For the CDR3, the DNA is TGCAGCGTTGCTCGAGAGACCCAGTACTTC. Full variable domain (outside the CDR3, taken from reference TRBV29-1 and TRBJ2-5): SAVISQKPSRDICQRGTSLTIQCQVDSQVTMMFWYRQQPGQSLTLIATANQGSEATYESGFVIDKFPISRPNLTFSTLTVSNMSPEDSSIYLCSVARETQYFGPGTRLLVL.